The 12 T cell receptor beta chains presented below share a single source sample, sequenced in a study of shared clonotypes between healthy human individuals. Measured with immunoSEQ multiplex PCR; TCRdb has only the in-frame clones, and not every one. This table holds about half a million clones, 75% to 85% found once. The sequencing input was PBMCs. These receptors all come from a woman aged 35 to 49 in good health. Some clones in this sample may be carry-over from other donors' samples.

This sequence joins TRBV6-5 and TRBJ1-5; TRBD1 matches at 8 bases. From germline, CDR1 is MNHEY and CDR2 SVGAGI. V lost 4 bases, J lost 1 base, and 3 bases stayed unmatched. This CDR3 has 15 residues. The CDR3 loop is CASSSTGESNQPQHF. The CDR3 nucleotides are TGTGCCAGCAGTTCGACAGGGGAGAGCAATCAGCCCCAGCATTTT.

Many counts were recorded for this clone. V and J are TRBV6-5 and TRBJ2-7, with 7 nucleotides matching TRBD2. Trimming cost V 10 bases and J 6 bases; bases outside gene matches: 12. Germline CDR1 and CDR2: MNHEY and SVGAGI. CDR3 length: 13 residues. CDR3 nucleotide sequence: TGTGCCACCCTTAACGGGAGGCCATGCGAGCAGTACTTC. Amino acids: CATLNGRPCEQYF.

The V call is TRBV7-2, the J call TRBJ2-7; 9 bases line up with TRBD2. CDR1 is SGHTA and CDR2 is FQGNSA in the germline V gene. The CDR3 has 15 amino acids. With V trimmed by 2 bases and J by 5 bases, 7 bases remained unmatched. CDR3 residues: CASSLLIAGADEQYF. The CDR3 DNA sequence: TGTGCCAGCAGCTTACTGATAGCGGGAGCGGACGAGCAGTACTTC.

This clone was observed a single time. The junction departs from germline at one end; a sequencing error may be responsible. The chain uses TRBV6-1 and TRBJ1-2; TRBD1 agrees at 8 bases. This CDR3 is built from 17 residues. Germline loops: CDR1 MNHNS, CDR2 SASEGT. CDR3: CASTEIGTGRGNYGYTF. CDR3 nucleotides: TGTGCCAGCACTGAAATCGGGACAGGCAGAGGAAACTATGGCTACACCTTC.

V gene TRBV18 combines with J gene TRBJ2-2; TRBD2 aligns across 7 bases. Per germline, CDR1 KGHSH and CDR2 LQKENI. V was clipped by 3 bases and J by 4 bases; unmatched bases: 5. The CDR3 has 15 residues. CDR3 protein: CASSPAGEGTGELFF. The CDR3 DNA reads TGTGCCAGCTCACCTGCGGGAGAGGGCACCGGGGAGCTGTTTTTT. The full variable domain, in which reference TRBV18 and TRBJ2-2 provide the parts outside the CDR3, is NAGVMQNPRHLVRRRGQEARLRCSPMKGHSHVYWYRQLPEEGLKFMVYLQKENIIDESGMPKERFSAEFPKEGPSILRIQQVVRGDSAAYFCASSPAGEGTGELFFGEGSRLTVL.

V is TRBV7-8 and J is TRBJ2-7; the match to TRBD1 covers 8 bases. This CDR3 comprises 14 residues. Germline V gene lookup returns CDR1 SGHVS and CDR2 FQNEAQ. V dropped 5 bases and J dropped 5; count of bases not matched to a gene: 8. The DNA of the CDR3 is TGTGCCAGCAGCACTGGGACAGGACTCCACGAGCAGTACTTC. Its translation is CASSTGTGLHEQYF.

On this clone: Other nucleotide sequences from this sample produce the same CDR3. This chain uses TRBV7-8 with TRBJ2-1; D tentatively reads TRBD1 or TRBD2 (5 bases each). Trimming shortened V by 0 bases and J by 0 bases, and 6 bases separated the two germline ends. This CDR3 is 15 amino acids long. The V gene's germline CDR1 is SGHVS and CDR2 FQNEAQ. CDR3 coding DNA: TGTGCCAGCAGCTTAGCCGGGACCTCCTACAATGAGCAGTTCTTC. Translating gives CASSLAGTSYNEQFF.

J is TRBJ2-7 and V is TRBV28; 7 nucleotides align to TRBD1. CDR3 length: 14 amino acids. V shed 7 bases, J shed 2 bases, and the junction held 8 bases outside the gene matches. Germline values: CDR1 MDHEN, CDR2 SYDVKM. The CDR3 sequence is CASTFGQGAYEQYF. CDR3 in DNA: TGTGCCAGCACCTTCGGGCAGGGGGCCTACGAGCAGTACTTC.

Notes on this clone: Just one base apart from a much larger clone, this may be a read error. Other DNA sequences in the sample encode the same CDR3. The chain couples TRBV29-1 to TRBJ2-1, with 7 bases matching TRBD2. The CDR3 is 17 residues long. CDR1 SQVTM and CDR2 ANQGSEA come from the germline V gene. For the CDR3, the DNA is TGCAGTGTTGTCGATCCTTACACGCCGGGAGGCCCGAATGAGCAGTTCTTC. Amino acid sequence: CSVVDPYTPGGPNEQFF.

V is TRBV6-5 and J is TRBJ1-5; D unresolved. Trimming cost V 4 bases and J 0 bases, with 10 bases left between them. The length of the CDR3 is 15 residues. The V gene's germline CDR1 is MNHEY and CDR2 SVGAGI. The CDR3 loop is CASSSHHRSNQPQHF. Written as DNA, the CDR3 is TGTGCCAGCAGTTCCCATCACCGTAGCAATCAGCCCCAGCATTTT.

The gene calls are TRBV28 and TRBJ2-1; D could derive from TRBD1 or TRBD2 (6 bases each). Germline CDR1 reads MDHEN; CDR2 reads SYDVKM. This CDR3 is built from 16 residues. Trimming removed 5 bases from V and 4 bases from J, with 18 bases in between. CDR3 nucleotides: TGTGCCAGCAGTGCCCCTGGGGGCCTAGCGTACAATGAGCAGTTCTTC. This gives the protein CASSAPGGLAYNEQFF.

The V and J genes are TRBV28 and TRBJ2-1, with D perhaps TRBD2 (6 bases). Germline loops: CDR1 MDHEN, CDR2 SYDVKM. CDR3 length: 14 amino acids. V was trimmed by 1 base and J by 5 bases, leaving 9 bases between them. The CDR3 reads CASSLYQRDNEQFF. The CDR3 DNA reads TGTGCCAGCAGTTTATACCAGCGGGACAATGAGCAGTTCTTC.